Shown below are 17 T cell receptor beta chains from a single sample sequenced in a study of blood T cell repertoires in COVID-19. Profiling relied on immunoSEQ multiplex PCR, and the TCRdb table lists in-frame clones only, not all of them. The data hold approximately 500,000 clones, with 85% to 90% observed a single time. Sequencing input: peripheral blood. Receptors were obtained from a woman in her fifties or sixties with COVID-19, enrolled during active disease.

For the CDR3, the DNA is TGCGCCAGCAGCCCACGGTCCGGCGGGGCCTCCTACGAGCAGTACTTC. Translation gives CASSPRSGGASYEQYF. V is TRBV5-1 and J is TRBJ2-7, with a tentative D call TRBD2 (6 bases). V lost 4 bases, J lost 0 bases, and 17 bases lay in between. The CDR3 length is 16 residues. Germline loops: CDR1 SGHRS, CDR2 YFSETQ.

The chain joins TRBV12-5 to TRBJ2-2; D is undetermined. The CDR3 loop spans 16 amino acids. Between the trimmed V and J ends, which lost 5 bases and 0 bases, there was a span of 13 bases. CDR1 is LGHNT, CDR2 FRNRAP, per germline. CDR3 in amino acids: CASGPPAFANTGELFF. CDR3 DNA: TGTGCTAGTGGTCCCCCCGCGTTCGCGAACACCGGGGAGCTGTTTTTT.

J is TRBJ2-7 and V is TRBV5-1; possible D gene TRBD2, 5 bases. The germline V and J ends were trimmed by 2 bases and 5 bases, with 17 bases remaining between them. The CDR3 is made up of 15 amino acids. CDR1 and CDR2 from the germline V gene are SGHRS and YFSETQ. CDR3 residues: CASSFSGLTYDEQYF. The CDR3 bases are TGCGCCAGCAGCTTCTCCGGACTGACCTACGACGAGCAGTACTTC. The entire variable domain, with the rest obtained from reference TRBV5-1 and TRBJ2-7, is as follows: KAGVTQTPRYLIKTRGQQVTLSCSPISGHRSVSWYQQTPGQGLQFLFEYFSETQRNKGNFPGRFSGRQFSNSRSEMNVSTLELGDSALYLCASSFSGLTYDEQYFGPGTRLTVT.

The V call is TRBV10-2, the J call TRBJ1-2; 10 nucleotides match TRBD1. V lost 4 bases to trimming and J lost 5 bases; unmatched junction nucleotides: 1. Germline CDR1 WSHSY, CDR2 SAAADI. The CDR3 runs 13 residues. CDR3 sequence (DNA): TGCGCCAGCAGTGTGGACAGGGGGTATGGCTACACCTTC. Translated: CASSVDRGYGYTF.

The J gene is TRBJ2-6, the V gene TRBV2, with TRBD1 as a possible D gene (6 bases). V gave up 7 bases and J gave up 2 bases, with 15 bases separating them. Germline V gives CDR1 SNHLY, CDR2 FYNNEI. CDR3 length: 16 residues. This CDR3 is CASTSSAGAGANVLTF. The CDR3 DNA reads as TGTGCCAGCACCTCATCGGCAGGGGCTGGGGCCAACGTCCTGACTTTC.

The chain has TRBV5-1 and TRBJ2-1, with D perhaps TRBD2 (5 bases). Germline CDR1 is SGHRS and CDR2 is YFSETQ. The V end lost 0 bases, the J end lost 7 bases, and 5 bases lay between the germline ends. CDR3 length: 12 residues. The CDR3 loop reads CASSLGGNEQFF. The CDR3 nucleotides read TGCGCCAGCAGCTTGGGAGGGAATGAGCAGTTCTTC.

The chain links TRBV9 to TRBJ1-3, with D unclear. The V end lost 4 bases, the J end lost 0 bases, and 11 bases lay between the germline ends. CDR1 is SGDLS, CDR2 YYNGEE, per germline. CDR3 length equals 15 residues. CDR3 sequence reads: CASSKQMSSGNTIYF. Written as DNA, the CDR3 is TGTGCCAGCAGCAAACAGATGAGCTCTGGAAACACCATATATTTT.

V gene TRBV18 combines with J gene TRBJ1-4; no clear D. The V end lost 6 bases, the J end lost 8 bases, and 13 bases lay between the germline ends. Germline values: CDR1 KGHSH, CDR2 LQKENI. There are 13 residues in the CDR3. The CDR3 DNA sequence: TGTGCCAGCTCCGCCCAGGATGACGAAAAACTGTTTTTT. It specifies CASSAQDDEKLFF.

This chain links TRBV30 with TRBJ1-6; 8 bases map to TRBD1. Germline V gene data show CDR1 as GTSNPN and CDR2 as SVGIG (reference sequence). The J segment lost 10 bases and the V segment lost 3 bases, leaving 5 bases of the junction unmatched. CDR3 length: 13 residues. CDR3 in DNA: TGTGCCTGGAGCCCACAGGGGGGGTCACCCCTCCACTTT. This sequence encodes CAWSPQGGSPLHF.

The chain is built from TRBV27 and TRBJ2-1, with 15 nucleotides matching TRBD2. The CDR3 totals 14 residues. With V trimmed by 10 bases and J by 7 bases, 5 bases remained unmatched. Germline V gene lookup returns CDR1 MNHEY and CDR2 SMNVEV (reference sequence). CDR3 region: CATLGLAGGNEQFF. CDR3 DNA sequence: TGTGCCACCTTGGGACTAGCGGGGGGAAATGAGCAGTTCTTC.

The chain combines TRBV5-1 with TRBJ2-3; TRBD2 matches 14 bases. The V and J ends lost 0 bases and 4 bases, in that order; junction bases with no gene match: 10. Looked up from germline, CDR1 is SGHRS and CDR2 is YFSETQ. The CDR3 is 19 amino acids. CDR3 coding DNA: TGCGCCAGCAGCTTGGTGACTAGCGGGGGGGCCACTCAGTCAGATACGCAGTATTTT. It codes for CASSLVTSGGATQSDTQYF.

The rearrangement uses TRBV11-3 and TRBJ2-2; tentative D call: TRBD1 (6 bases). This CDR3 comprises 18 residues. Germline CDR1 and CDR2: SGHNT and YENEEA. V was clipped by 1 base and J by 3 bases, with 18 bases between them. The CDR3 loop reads CASSLGLRTGLDTGELFF. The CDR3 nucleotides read TGTGCCAGCAGCTTAGGACTGAGAACAGGGTTGGACACCGGGGAGCTGTTTTTT.

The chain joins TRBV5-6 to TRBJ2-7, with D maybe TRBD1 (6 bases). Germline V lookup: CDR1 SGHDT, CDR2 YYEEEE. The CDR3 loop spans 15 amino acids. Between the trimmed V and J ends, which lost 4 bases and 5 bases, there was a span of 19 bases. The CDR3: CASSTGVGRGDEQYF. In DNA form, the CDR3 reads TGTGCCAGCAGCACGGGTGTAGGCAGGGGTGACGAGCAGTACTTC.

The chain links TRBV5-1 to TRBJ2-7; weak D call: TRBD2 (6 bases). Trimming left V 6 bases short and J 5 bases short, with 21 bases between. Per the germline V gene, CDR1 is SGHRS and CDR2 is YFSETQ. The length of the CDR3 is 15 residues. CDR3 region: CASTDIMGTQDEQYF. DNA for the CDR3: TGCGCCAGCACAGACATCATGGGGACTCAGGACGAGCAGTACTTC.

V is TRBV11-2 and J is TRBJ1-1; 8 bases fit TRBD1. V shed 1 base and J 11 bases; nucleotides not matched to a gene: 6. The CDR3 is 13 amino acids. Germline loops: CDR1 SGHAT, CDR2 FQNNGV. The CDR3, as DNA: TGTGCCAGCAGCTTAGGACAGGGGAATAAGGCTTTCTTT. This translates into CASSLGQGNKAFF.

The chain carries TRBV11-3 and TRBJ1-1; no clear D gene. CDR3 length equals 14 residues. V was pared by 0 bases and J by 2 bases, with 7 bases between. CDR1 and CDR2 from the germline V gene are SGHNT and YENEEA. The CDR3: CASSLDRSNTEAFF. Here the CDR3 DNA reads TGTGCCAGCAGCTTAGACAGATCCAACACTGAAGCTTTCTTT.

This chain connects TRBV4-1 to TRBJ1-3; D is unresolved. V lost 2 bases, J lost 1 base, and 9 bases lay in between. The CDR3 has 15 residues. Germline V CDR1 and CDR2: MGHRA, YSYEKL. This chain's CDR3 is CASSQRYESGNTIYF. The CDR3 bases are TGCGCCAGCAGCCAAAGATACGAGTCTGGAAACACCATATATTTT.